A single sample is the source of the 32 T cell receptor beta chains below, sequenced in a study of blood T cells in healthy people across ages. It was with a sample-barcoded 5' primer and a J-beta primer mix that a second PCR of about 7 to 12 cycles was run. Each CDR3 protein gets one entry after TCRdb re-called the 5' RACE reads with MiXCR. The table records 700,000 to 900,000 distinct CDR3 sequences, approximately 53% of them present only once. The sample taken for sequencing was blood. The source of these receptors is a man older than 75 in good health.

This clonotype has just a few counts. The chain couples TRBV7-3 to TRBJ2-2; 9 nucleotides align to TRBD2. Germline V gene data show CDR1 as SGHTA and CDR2 as FQGTGA. Trimming took 2 bases from V and 4 from J; bases not matched to a gene: 2. The CDR3 covers 15 residues. The CDR3 DNA sequence: TGTGCCAGCAGCTTAGCGGGAGGGTCCACCGGGGAGCTGTTTTTT. Protein sequence: CASSLAGGSTGELFF.

The V gene is TRBV20-1, the J gene TRBJ2-5, with 7 bases identical to TRBD2. Germline CDR1 is DFQATT and CDR2 is SNEGSKA (reference sequence). The trim removed 4 bases at V and 2 bases at J, leaving 4 bases unmatched. The CDR3 extends over 13 amino acids. The CDR3 coding sequence is TGCAGTGCTACGCTAGCGGTGCAAGAGACCCAGTACTTC. It encodes CSATLAVQETQYF.

This clonotype has just a few counts. V is TRBV10-3 and J is TRBJ2-5; a weak D match, TRBD1 (5 bases). Germline CDR1 and CDR2: ENHRY and SYGVKD. The V and J ends lost 8 bases and 3 bases respectively, with 10 bases between them. The CDR3 contains 12 residues. CDR3 amino acids: CAISRGKETQYF. The CDR3 coding sequence is TGTGCCATCTCTAGGGGTAAAGAGACCCAGTACTTC.

This chain uses TRBV2 with TRBJ1-2; a weak D match, TRBD1 (5 bases). The V gene's germline CDR1 is SNHLY and CDR2 FYNNEI. The ends were cut back, 4 bases at V and 2 bases at J, with 11 bases in the middle. The CDR3 extends over 14 amino acids. This chain's CDR3 is CASSVGRVNYGYTF. As DNA, the CDR3 is TGTGCCAGCAGTGTTGGCAGGGTGAACTATGGCTACACCTTC.

This clonotype was counted only a few times. V and J are TRBV20-1 and TRBJ2-7, with 7 bases aligning to TRBD2. This CDR3 is built from 15 residues. The junction had 10 bases not matched to a gene; V was cut back by 4 bases and J by 1 base. CDR1 DFQATT and CDR2 SNEGSKA come from the germline V gene (reference sequence). The CDR3 nucleotides are TGCAGTGCTACCCGGGAGGCAGGACTATCCTACGAGCAGTACTTC. Translating gives CSATREAGLSYEQYF.

This clonotype has just a few counts. The chain uses TRBV3-1 and TRBJ2-1, with 11 bases that match TRBD2. Trimming removed 4 bases from V and 4 bases from J; junction bases left unmatched: 12. Germline CDR1 and CDR2: LGHDT and YNNKEL (reference sequence). The CDR3 consists of 18 residues. In nucleotides, the CDR3 is TGTGCCAGCAGCCCCAGGACTAGCGGGTTCACCCTTTACAATGAGCAGTTCTTC. It yields the protein CASSPRTSGFTLYNEQFF.

This clonotype came up a few times. The chain is built from TRBV7-2 and TRBJ2-5; either TRBD1 or TRBD2 may fit D (5 bases each). V was trimmed by 1 base and J by 3 bases, leaving 15 bases between them. Germline values: CDR1 SGHTA, CDR2 FQGNSA. This CDR3 has 16 residues. CDR3 sequence: CASSLGQRVGEETQYF. CDR3 coding DNA: TGTGCCAGCAGCTTAGGGCAGAGGGTGGGGGAAGAGACCCAGTACTTC.

This clonotype was picked up a small number of times. This CDR3 is CASSYDSDEQFF. CDR3 nucleotides: TGTGCCAGCAGCTACGACTCCGATGAGCAGTTCTTC. This rearrangement joins TRBV11-1 to TRBJ2-1; no reliable D call. The CDR3 covers 12 residues. CDR1 SGHAT and CDR2 FQDESV come from the germline V gene (reference sequence). V gave up 4 bases and J gave up 8 bases, with 9 bases separating them.

This clonotype was detected only a few times. The chain is built from TRBV6-6 and TRBJ2-7; 9 bases map to TRBD1. Per the germline V gene, CDR1 is MNHNY and CDR2 is SVGAGI (reference sequence). The CDR3 contains 16 residues. V lost 6 bases, J lost 3 bases, and 12 bases stayed unmatched. The CDR3 nucleotides are TGTGCCAGCAGACCCTCCGGGACAGGGACCCTCTACGAGCAGTACTTC. This sequence encodes CASRPSGTGTLYEQYF.

V is TRBV6-1 and J is TRBJ2-4; D possibly corresponds to TRBD1 (5 bases). Judging by the DNA end, TRBJ2-7 fits better; the J call may be wrong. CDR3 length: 15 residues. Germline V gene sequence: CDR1 MNHNS, CDR2 SASEGT. Written as DNA, the CDR3 is TGTGCCAGCAAGCCGTCAACAGGAGATTTTTACGAGCAGTACTTC. Protein sequence: CASKPSTGDFYEQYF.

This chain links TRBV27 with TRBJ2-1; D possibly corresponds to TRBD1 (6 bases). V was cut by 5 bases and J by 4 bases, with 18 bases left in between. The CDR3 contains 16 residues. The germline V gene has CDR1 MNHEY and CDR2 SMNVEV (reference sequence). CDR3 in DNA: TGTGCCAGCAGTACCGTACAGGGATTTCAATACAATGAGCAGTTCTTC. Translation gives CASSTVQGFQYNEQFF.

This clonotype has just a few counts. The chain links TRBV29-1 to TRBJ2-3, with 7 bases that match TRBD1. The J segment lost 5 bases and the V segment lost 5 bases, leaving 16 bases of the junction unmatched. The V gene's germline CDR1 is SQVTM and CDR2 ANQGSEA. The CDR3 is 16 amino acids. This CDR3 reads CSVTGKGGWDEDTQYF. CDR3 DNA sequence: TGCAGCGTTACCGGCAAAGGGGGCTGGGACGAAGATACGCAGTATTTT.

This clonotype was detected a few times. Written as DNA, the CDR3 is TGTGCCAGCAGTGATCTCCGGGATATGGGGAACGAGCAGTACTTC. Translation gives CASSDLRDMGNEQYF. The rearrangement uses TRBV2 and TRBJ2-7; D may be TRBD2 (5 bases). CDR1 is SNHLY and CDR2 is FYNNEI in the germline V gene. This CDR3 has 15 amino acids. Trimming left V 3 bases short and J 5 bases short, with 17 bases between.

V gene TRBV29-1 combines with J gene TRBJ1-2; 7 bases fit TRBD1. The CDR3 totals 14 residues. In germline, CDR1 is SQVTM, CDR2 ANQGSEA. V shed 0 bases, J shed 4 bases, and the junction held 5 bases outside the gene matches. In nucleotides, the CDR3 is TGCAGCGTTGAAGATTTGGCAGGGGGCTATGGCTACACCTTC. Amino acid sequence: CSVEDLAGGYGYTF. The complete variable domain, with remaining parts taken from reference TRBV29-1 and TRBJ1-2, reads SAVISQKPSRDICQRGTSLTIQCQVDSQVTMMFWYRQQPGQSLTLIATANQGSEATYESGFVIDKFPISRPNLTFSTLTVSNMSPEDSSIYLCSVEDLAGGYGYTFGSGTRLTVV.

The chain employs TRBV14 and TRBJ2-2; D call uncertain. The germline V gene has CDR1 SGHDN and CDR2 FVKESK. The CDR3 is made up of 13 amino acids. The V end lost 4 bases, the J end lost 3 bases, and 6 bases lay between the germline ends. The CDR3 protein is CASSPSDTGELFF. The CDR3 DNA reads as TGTGCCAGCAGCCCCTCGGACACCGGGGAGCTGTTTTTT.

This clonotype was recorded only once. One end of the junction varies from germline; a read error may be responsible. The V call is TRBV10-3, the J call TRBJ2-7, with D unclear. The CDR3 is made up of 14 amino acids. Germline V lookup: CDR1 ENHRY, CDR2 SYGVKD. The CDR3 sequence is CATSENKISYEQYF. In nucleotides, the CDR3 is TGTGCCACCAGTGAAAACAAGATATCCTACGAGCAGTACTTC.

This clonotype was seen a handful of times. The chain recombines TRBV2 with TRBJ1-2; D call uncertain. Trimming shortened V by 2 bases and J by 7 bases, and 26 bases separated the two germline ends. The germline CDR1 and CDR2 sequences are SNHLY and FYNNEI. The CDR3 sequence is 18 residues long. The CDR3 region is CASSEPGRTEVFIRGYTF. CDR3 in DNA: TGTGCCAGCAGTGAACCCGGCCGGACGGAGGTGTTTATTCGTGGCTACACCTTC.

The rearrangement joins TRBV15 to TRBJ1-4; D is unresolved. The germline V gene encodes CDR1 LNHNV and CDR2 YYDKDF (reference sequence). V was pared by 4 bases and J by 7 bases, with 25 bases between. The CDR3 sequence is 18 residues long. In nucleotides, the CDR3 is TGTGCCACCAGCAACCCTTGGACGGCCGGCGGCGGATCTGAAAAACTGTTTTTT. It yields the protein CATSNPWTAGGGSEKLFF. The full variable domain, in which reference TRBV15 and TRBJ1-4 provide the parts outside the CDR3, is DAMVIQNPRYQVTQFGKPVTLSCSQTLNHNVMYWYQQKSSQAPKLLFHYYDKDFNNEADTPDNFQSRRPNTSFCFLDIRSPGLGDTAMYLCATSNPWTAGGGSEKLFFGSGTQLSVL.

V is TRBV5-1 and J is TRBJ2-2, with TRBD2 matching over 12 bases. Trimming removed 0 bases from V and 1 base from J; junction bases left unmatched: 1. Per germline, CDR1 SGHRS and CDR2 YFSETQ. The CDR3 spans 17 residues. For the CDR3, the DNA is TGCGCCAGCAGCTTGGAGACTAGCGGGAGGAACACCGGGGAGCTGTTTTTT. This translates into CASSLETSGRNTGELFF.

The chain employs TRBV27 and TRBJ2-3; the D is unclear. Between the trimmed V and J ends, which lost 5 bases and 0 bases, there was a span of 9 bases. From germline, CDR1 is MNHEY and CDR2 SMNVEV (reference sequence). This CDR3 is 14 amino acids long. The CDR3 region is CASSPNFSTDTQYF. The CDR3 DNA sequence: TGTGCCAGCAGTCCCAACTTTAGCACAGATACGCAGTATTTT.

This chain links TRBV20-1 with TRBJ1-2; D gene unclear. This CDR3 spans 13 amino acids. Looked up from germline, CDR1 is DFQATT and CDR2 is SNEGSKA (reference sequence). Deletions cut 0 bases from V and 4 bases from J, with 9 bases between. CDR3 in amino acids: CSARDGSSYGYTF. The CDR3 DNA reads as TGCAGTGCTAGAGATGGGAGTTCCTATGGCTACACCTTC.

This rearrangement joins TRBV29-1 to TRBJ2-1; tentatively, D is TRBD2 (6 bases). Germline values: CDR1 SQVTM, CDR2 ANQGSEA. Trimming stripped 2 bases from V and 5 bases from J, with 13 bases between. The CDR3 length is 14 residues. The CDR3 sequence is CSVERIAANNEQFF. In DNA, the CDR3 is TGCAGCGTTGAAAGGATAGCGGCAAACAATGAGCAGTTCTTC.

The J gene is TRBJ2-5, the V gene TRBV9, with D perhaps given as TRBD1 or TRBD2 (5 bases each). The end of the DNA aligns better with TRBJ2-7, so the J call may be wrong. This CDR3 has 14 residues. Germline lookup yields CDR1 SGDLS and CDR2 YYNGEE. The CDR3 sequence: CASSVSGPPDEQYF. The CDR3 nucleotides are TGTGCCAGCAGCGTCTCGGGGCCCCCCGACGAGCAGTACTTC.

V gene TRBV29-1 combines with J gene TRBJ2-1; D is tentatively TRBD1 or TRBD2 (5 bases each). The CDR3 has 17 amino acids. From germline, CDR1 is SQVTM and CDR2 ANQGSEA. Trimming took off 8 bases at V and 7 bases at J, with 30 bases between the two ends. The CDR3 loop is CSPRQPRGRKLCNEQFF. DNA for the CDR3: TGCAGCCCCAGACAGCCGAGAGGGCGAAAGCTGTGTAATGAGCAGTTCTTC.

The genes are TRBV28 and TRBJ1-2, with TRBD1 identical over 7 bases. Trimming took 10 bases from V and 6 from J; bases not matched to a gene: 8. CDR3 length: 12 residues. From germline, CDR1 is MDHEN and CDR2 SYDVKM. As DNA, the CDR3 is TGTGCCACCCAGACAGGGTTCGATGGCTACACCTTC. This codes for CATQTGFDGYTF.

V is TRBV27 and J is TRBJ2-7; possibly TRBD1 for D (6 bases). The length of the CDR3 is 13 residues. Germline V CDR1 and CDR2: MNHEY, SMNVEV (reference sequence). V lost 0 bases to trimming and J lost 10 bases, with 13 bases between them. CDR3 amino acids: CASSLSVGAYQYF. In DNA form, the CDR3 reads TGTGCCAGCAGTTTATCGGTGGGGGCATACCAGTACTTC.

Only a few counts were recorded for this clonotype. The chain has TRBV4-1 and TRBJ2-5; 10 bases are a match to TRBD1. The V gene's germline CDR1 is MGHRA and CDR2 YSYEKL. CDR3 length: 16 amino acids. Trimming cost V 1 base and J 5 bases; bases outside gene matches: 7. CDR3 loop: CASSQVGTGVLETQYF. CDR3 nucleotide sequence: TGCGCCAGCAGCCAAGTCGGGACAGGGGTTTTGGAGACCCAGTACTTC.

CDR3 coding DNA: TGTGCCAGTAGCCCTAACCCCGGGGACAGGGGGTACAACTATGGCTACACCTTC. Amino acid sequence: CASSPNPGDRGYNYGYTF. The chain recombines TRBV19 with TRBJ1-2, with 11 bases identical to TRBD1. Germline V CDR1 and CDR2: LNHDA, SQIVND (reference sequence). CDR3 length: 18 residues. J lost 2 bases, V lost 6 bases, and 14 bases had no gene match.

The chain recombines TRBV2 with TRBJ2-7; 9 nucleotides agree with TRBD2. CDR1 and CDR2 (germline): SNHLY, FYNNEI. The J segment lost 6 bases and the V segment lost 5 bases, leaving 8 bases of the junction unmatched. The CDR3 extends over 14 amino acids. The CDR3 nucleotides read TGTGCCAGCAGTCAACACGGACTAGCGCGCGAGCAGTACTTC. This gives the protein CASSQHGLAREQYF.

The gene calls are TRBV3-1 and TRBJ2-3; D possibly matches TRBD1 or TRBD2 (5 bases each). The CDR3 totals 13 residues. Trimming took off 4 bases at V and 8 bases at J, with 13 bases between the two ends. Germline V lookup: CDR1 LGHDT, CDR2 YNNKEL (reference sequence). The CDR3 coding sequence is TGTGCCAGCAGCCCCGGACTCCAGGGTACGCAGTATTTT. The encoded protein is CASSPGLQGTQYF.

The chain couples TRBV6-2 or TRBV6-3 to TRBJ1-1; a possible D gene is TRBD1 (5 bases). Germline V gene sequence: CDR1 MNHEY, CDR2 SVGEGT. The CDR3 contains 15 residues. V lost 4 bases and J 2 bases, leaving 14 bases between the germline ends. CDR3 protein: CASSWPGRRNTEAFF. CDR3 DNA sequence: TGTGCCAGCAGTTGGCCGGGACGGAGAAACACTGAAGCTTTCTTT.

This clonotype was seen a few times. The gene calls are TRBV29-1 and TRBJ2-4; possibly TRBD1 for D (6 bases). Deletions cut 1 base from V and 5 bases from J, with 9 bases between. The CDR3 spans 13 residues. Germline lookup yields CDR1 SQVTM and CDR2 ANQGSEA. CDR3 DNA sequence: TGCAGCGTTGAAGGGGCAGGGGAAAACATTCAGTACTTC. It is translated as CSVEGAGENIQYF.